This T cell receptor beta chain was observed in a study of beta chain features in type 1 diabetes. Study context: Patients looked much like healthy donors when it came to age, gender and cell yields. Study-wide points: In the patient group, naive, central memory and Treg TCRB repertoires seemed more alike than in the healthy donor group. Lower insertion and higher deletion counts appeared at VDJ junctions in type 1 diabetes patients. Over-representation of high TCR-expressing cells was a possible consequence of cDNA sequencing.

The entirety of the isolated RNA underwent reverse transcription, so expressed TCRB transcripts were sequenced. Generated by immunoSEQ multiplex PCR, the TCRdb table keeps only in-frame clones and is missing some. The sample records 400,000 to 600,000 clones, approximately 28% being singletons. Turning to this clone: The antigen is undetermined. Other DNA sequences in this specimen translate into the identical CDR3.

The receptor comes from a man in his late teens or twenties in good health. Sequencing input: naive CD4+ T cells from blood.

CDR3 region: CASSPDSNQPQHF. As DNA, the CDR3 is TGTGCCAGCTCACCGGATAGCAATCAGCCCCAGCATTTT. J is TRBJ1-5 and V is TRBV18; no firm D call. The CDR3 consists of 13 residues. The ends were cut back, 3 bases at V and 0 bases at J, with 3 bases in the middle. CDR1 is KGHSH, CDR2 LQKENI, per germline. Combining the CDR3 with reference TRBV18 and TRBJ1-5 gives the whole variable domain NAGVMQNPRHLVRRRGQEARLRCSPMKGHSHVYWYRQLPEEGLKFMVYLQKENIIDESGMPKERFSAEFPKEGPSILRIQQVVRGDSAAYFCASSPDSNQPQHFGDGTRLSIL.